The entry that follows covers one T cell receptor (beta chain) sequence. This CDR3 is 14 amino acids long. Trimming stripped 6 bases from V and 0 bases from J, with 12 bases between. The germline V gene encodes CDR1 MNHNS and CDR2 SASEGT. This sample stems from a study of cytomegalovirus exposure and HLA in healthy donors. The study ran its PCR with 60 Vbeta and 13 Jbeta primers. TCRdb's table, derived via immunoSEQ multiplex PCR, lists solely in-frame clones and lacks some. Among about 160,000 clones listed, about four fifths were seen once. The chain is built from TRBV6-1 and TRBJ2-7; D unresolved. Sample: PBMCs. This TCR came from a woman aged 25 to 45 in good health and CMV-seropositive. The CDR3 loop reads CASRLRRGSYEQYF. The CDR3 region has the DNA TGTGCCAGCAGACTTCGAAGAGGCTCCTACGAGCAGTACTTC.